This TCR beta chain is from a study of identical twins. CDR1 and CDR2 from the germline V gene are SGHAT and FQNNGV. The V and J ends lost 4 bases and 4 bases respectively, with 8 bases between them. The CDR3 totals 12 residues. TCRdb re-analysed the 5' RACE reads in MiXCR, keeping a single row per CDR3 protein. The data hold around 490,000 distinct CDR3 sequences, with 14% observed a single time. Overall study results and limits: With monozygotic twins, out-of-frame TCR alpha sharing exceeded what models estimated. Cross-sectional statistics underpinned the conclusions; the same donors were not followed. Zero-insertion analyses might be partly confounded by invariant T cells like MAIT and iNKT.

This clonotype was recorded at least ten times. Antigen specificity is unknown. These sequences were also reported in another study, on yellow fever vaccine responses in identical twins.

This clonotype was obtained from a woman younger than 35 in good health. Sample: CD4+ T cells sorted from blood. The rearrangement links TRBV11-2 to TRBJ2-7; D call uncertain. The CDR3 loop is CASSSSGYEQYF. CDR3 nucleotide sequence: TGTGCCAGCAGCTCCAGTGGATACGAGCAGTACTTC.